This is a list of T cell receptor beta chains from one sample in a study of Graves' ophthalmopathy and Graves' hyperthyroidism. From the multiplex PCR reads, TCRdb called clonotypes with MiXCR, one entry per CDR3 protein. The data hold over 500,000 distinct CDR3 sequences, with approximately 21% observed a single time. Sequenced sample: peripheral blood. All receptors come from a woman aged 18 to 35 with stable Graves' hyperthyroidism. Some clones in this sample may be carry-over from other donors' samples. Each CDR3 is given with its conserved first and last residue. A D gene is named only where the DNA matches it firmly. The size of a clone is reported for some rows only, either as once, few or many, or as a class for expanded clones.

CDR3 DNA: TGCAGTGCGAGAGTAGGGGGCAACTATGGCTACACCTTC
CDR3 protein: CSARVGGNYGYTF
clone size: many
V gene: TRBV20-1
J gene: TRBJ1-2
D gene: TRBD1

CDR3 DNA: TGCGCCAGCAGACCCGGGACGGTGGATAATTCACCCCTCCACTTT
CDR3 protein: CASRPGTVDNSPLHF
clone size: many
V gene: TRBV4-1
J gene: TRBJ1-6
D gene: .

CDR3 DNA: TGTGCCAGCGAAGCGGGAGGGGCGAACACCGGGGAGCTGTTTTTT
CDR3 protein: CASEAGGANTGELFF
clone size: many
V gene: TRBV2
J gene: TRBJ2-2
D gene: TRBD2

CDR3 DNA: TGTGCCAGCAGTTTCCCAGGGAGAGCCTACGAGCAGTACTTC
CDR3 protein: CASSFPGRAYEQYF
clone size: many
V gene: TRBV12-3/TRBV12-4
J gene: TRBJ2-7
D gene: .

CDR3 DNA: TGTGCCAGCAGTGAAGCGAGAGACAGGGTCCTATTGTTT
CDR3 protein: CASSEARDRVLLF
clone size: few
V gene: TRBV6-1
J gene: TRBJ1-1
D gene: TRBD1

CDR3 DNA: TGTGCCAGCTCAACAGGGATCTCGGACTATCAGCCCCAGCATTTT
CDR3 protein: CASSTGISDYQPQHF
clone size: .
V gene: TRBV18
J gene: TRBJ1-5
D gene: .

CDR3 DNA: TGCAGTGCTAGACTAGCGGTTCGTTCCTACGAGCAGTACTTC
CDR3 protein: CSARLAVRSYEQYF
clone size: many
V gene: TRBV20-1
J gene: TRBJ2-7
D gene: TRBD2

CDR3 DNA: TGTGCCAGCAGTTTCTTAGGACGGTCTAACACTGAAGCTTTCTTT
CDR3 protein: CASSFLGRSNTEAFF
clone size: many
V gene: TRBV28
J gene: TRBJ1-1
D gene: .

CDR3 DNA: TGTGCCAGCAGTCCCCTCCACGAGGTAGCGGGGGGGAGGACCGAGCAGTACTTC
CDR3 protein: CASSPLHEVAGGRTEQYF
clone size: .
V gene: TRBV6-2/TRBV6-3
J gene: TRBJ2-7
D gene: TRBD2

CDR3 DNA: TGTGCCGGACCACCGGGACATAGAAGGGAGACCCAGTACTTC
CDR3 protein: CAGPPGHRRETQYF
clone size: many
V gene: TRBV2
J gene: TRBJ2-5
D gene: .

CDR3 DNA: TGTGCCAGCAGCGCCCCGGGACCCCCCACCGGGGAGCTGTTTTTT
CDR3 protein: CASSAPGPPTGELFF
clone size: .
V gene: TRBV9
J gene: TRBJ2-2
D gene: .

CDR3 DNA: TGTGCCAGCAGCATAAGGGAGGAGACCCAGTACTTC
CDR3 protein: CASSIREETQYF
clone size: .
V gene: TRBV6-2/TRBV6-3
J gene: TRBJ2-5
D gene: .

CDR3 DNA: TGTGCCAGCAGTTTCCGGGGTTCAGGGCCCCAGCATTTT
CDR3 protein: CASSFRGSGPQHF
clone size: many
V gene: TRBV27
J gene: TRBJ1-5
D gene: .

CDR3 DNA: TGTGCCAGCAGTTTGGCCACCAAAATTGAAGCTTTCTTT
CDR3 protein: CASSLATKIEAFF
clone size: many
V gene: TRBV12-3/TRBV12-4
J gene: TRBJ1-1
D gene: .

CDR3 DNA: TGTGCCAGCAGTTACAGGGGAGGGTTGAGCAATCAGCCCCAGCATTTT
CDR3 protein: CASSYRGGLSNQPQHF
clone size: once
V gene: TRBV6-2/TRBV6-3
J gene: TRBJ1-5
D gene: .

CDR3 DNA: TGCGCCAGCAGCTCGGGGACACATGAGGAGCAGTACTTC
CDR3 protein: CASSSGTHEEQYF
clone size: .
V gene: TRBV5-1
J gene: TRBJ2-7
D gene: .

CDR3 DNA: TGTGCCAGCAGCACCGCCTGGCGGGATTCACCCCTCCACTTT
CDR3 protein: CASSTAWRDSPLHF
clone size: few
V gene: TRBV7-8
J gene: TRBJ1-6
D gene: .

CDR3 DNA: TGTGCCAGCAGTTTCGAGTATCAGCCCCAGCATTTT
CDR3 protein: CASSFEYQPQHF
clone size: .
V gene: TRBV28
J gene: TRBJ1-5
D gene: .

CDR3 DNA: TGTGCCAGCATTACCGCGGGACAGGGTGTTAAGTACTTC
CDR3 protein: CASITAGQGVKYF
clone size: many
V gene: TRBV28
J gene: TRBJ2-4
D gene: TRBD1

CDR3 DNA: TGCGCCAGCAGCACAAGTATACCCGGGACTAATATTTCACCCCTCCACTTT
CDR3 protein: CASSTSIPGTNISPLHF
clone size: few
V gene: TRBV4-3
J gene: TRBJ1-6
D gene: .

CDR3 DNA: TGTGCCAGCAGTGAAGGGGGAGCACGGAACATTCAGTACTTC
CDR3 protein: CASSEGGARNIQYF
clone size: many
V gene: TRBV6-1
J gene: TRBJ2-4
D gene: .

CDR3 DNA: TGCAGTGCTGGGGAGGGGGCACTAGCGGGAGGGCTCGCCTACGAGCAGTACTTC
CDR3 protein: CSAGEGALAGGLAYEQYF
clone size: many
V gene: TRBV20-1
J gene: TRBJ2-7
D gene: TRBD2

CDR3 DNA: TGTGCCAGCAGTGACTCGACCCAAGAGACCCAGTACTTC
CDR3 protein: CASSDSTQETQYF
clone size: .
V gene: TRBV6-4
J gene: TRBJ2-5
D gene: .

CDR3 DNA: TGTGCCAGCAGTTTTTTTTCAGTAAGGCCCTACGAGCAGTACTTC
CDR3 protein: CASSFFSVRPYEQYF
clone size: many
V gene: TRBV27
J gene: TRBJ2-7
D gene: .

CDR3 DNA: TGTGCCAGCACCGAGCGGACAGGGGCCCCGAGAGAGGAGTACTTC
CDR3 protein: CASTERTGAPREEYF
clone size: many
V gene: TRBV12-3/TRBV12-4
J gene: TRBJ2-7
D gene: TRBD1

CDR3 DNA: TGTGCCAGCAGTCTTCCGGGCGGCGCCTTAAACGATGGCTACACCTTC
CDR3 protein: CASSLPGGALNDGYTF
clone size: many
V gene: TRBV28
J gene: TRBJ1-2
D gene: .

CDR3 DNA: TGTGCCAGCAGTCGCAGGGAGGCCTACGAGCAGTACTTC
CDR3 protein: CASSRREAYEQYF
clone size: many
V gene: TRBV2
J gene: TRBJ2-7
D gene: .

CDR3 DNA: TGTGCCAGCAGCACCCCACTCGATCCCACCGGGGAGCTGTTTTTT
CDR3 protein: CASSTPLDPTGELFF
clone size: .
V gene: TRBV11-2
J gene: TRBJ2-2
D gene: .

CDR3 DNA: TGTGCCAGCAGTGACAGTTCGGACCTCACAGGGTATTATGGCTACACCTTC
CDR3 protein: CASSDSSDLTGYYGYTF
clone size: many
V gene: TRBV6-4
J gene: TRBJ1-2
D gene: .

CDR3 DNA: TGTGCCAGCAGTAAAAGGGGGGTAGGCTCCTATAATTCACCCCTCCACTTT
CDR3 protein: CASSKRGVGSYNSPLHF
clone size: many
V gene: TRBV12-3/TRBV12-4
J gene: TRBJ1-6
D gene: .

CDR3 DNA: TGTGCCAGCAGTTTTTTGCAAGACTATGGCTACACCTTC
CDR3 protein: CASSFLQDYGYTF
clone size: many
V gene: TRBV28
J gene: TRBJ1-2
D gene: .